These 22 T cell receptor beta chains were all obtained from the same sample, sequenced in a study of CD4+ T cells in melanoma (dated by TCRdb to between 2020 and 2023). Library creation used the immunoSEQ multiplex PCR assay. TCRdb obtained this table from immuneACCESS and retained in-frame rearrangements with V and J assigned. These tables miss some clones; where compared with another copy, unresolved V genes account for less than half of the shortfall, and the remainder is unexplained. The table for this sample lists more than 8,000 clones; less than 85% of them were counted only once. Around 25% of the sample belongs to the ten largest clones. The sequenced sample was cells from a culture (not recorded whether cultured in vitro). These receptors all stem from a human donor with melanoma.

CDR3 DNA: TGTGCCACGATGAGCCCCCACCTACAAGAGACCCAGTACTTC. This encodes CATMSPHLQETQYF. The V gene is TRBV10-3, the J gene TRBJ2-5, with D unclear. The V gene lost 10 bases and the J gene lost 2 bases, with 17 bases spanning the gap. CDR1 and CDR2 from the germline V gene are ENHRY and SYGVKD. This CDR3 has 14 amino acids.

V is TRBV27 and J is TRBJ1-1, with D unclear. V was trimmed by 6 bases and J by 2 bases, leaving 10 bases between them. This CDR3 is built from 13 residues. Germline V lookup: CDR1 MNHEY, CDR2 SMNVEV (reference sequence). The CDR3 loop is CASSLRGNTEAFF. The CDR3 nucleotides read TGTGCCAGCAGCTTGCGGGGAAACACTGAAGCTTTCTTT.

This rearrangement joins TRBV29-1 to TRBJ1-2; D uncertain. Germline loops: CDR1 SQVTM, CDR2 ANQGSEA. The CDR3 spans 16 residues. The V and J ends lost 8 bases and 1 base respectively, with 23 bases between them. The CDR3 loop reads CSKGLQPIYINYGYTF. The CDR3 coding sequence is TGCAGCAAGGGCCTACAGCCCATTTATATTAACTATGGCTACACCTTC.

A few counts support this clone. This chain links TRBV5-1 with TRBJ2-7; D gene ambiguous. There are 13 residues in the CDR3. V was trimmed by 0 bases and J by 3 bases, leaving 7 bases between them. The germline CDR1 and CDR2 sequences are SGHRS and YFSETQ. The CDR3 nucleotides read TGCGCCAGCAGCTTGGGTCAGATCTACGAGCAGTACTTC. Translated: CASSLGQIYEQYF.

The chain has TRBV2 and TRBJ1-6; no clear D. There are 15 residues in the CDR3. From germline, CDR1 is SNHLY and CDR2 FYNNEI. Trimming pared 7 bases from V and 7 bases from J, leaving 17 bases between. Here the CDR3 reads CASTLTRTENSPLHF. In nucleotides, the CDR3 is TGTGCCAGCACTCTGACTCGGACGGAGAATTCACCCCTCCACTTT.

For the CDR3, the DNA is TGTGCCAGCAGACAAGTGGGACTAGCGCCGCAGTACTTC. Protein: CASRQVGLAPQYF. The chain carries TRBV11-2 and TRBJ2-7; TRBD2 agrees at 10 bases. CDR3 length: 13 residues. V shed 6 bases and J 9 bases; nucleotides not matched to a gene: 8. In germline, CDR1 is SGHAT, CDR2 FQNNGV.

This chain uses TRBV5-1 with TRBJ1-4; 10 bases line up with TRBD1. There are 14 residues in the CDR3. V dropped 4 bases and J dropped 6; count of bases not matched to a gene: 3. Germline values: CDR1 SGHRS, CDR2 YFSETQ. DNA for the CDR3: TGCGCCAGCAGCCACGGGACAGGGGATGAAAAACTGTTTTTT. As protein: CASSHGTGDEKLFF.

The rearrangement uses TRBV6-2 or TRBV6-3 and TRBJ2-2; tentatively, D is TRBD2 (6 bases). CDR3 size: 14 residues. Trimming removed 5 bases from V and 6 bases from J, with 13 bases in between. Per the germline V gene, CDR1 is MNHEY and CDR2 is SVGEGT. The CDR3 loop is CASSRFGGAGELFF. Here the CDR3 DNA reads TGTGCCAGCAGTAGGTTTGGCGGGGCCGGGGAGCTGTTTTTT.

This clone was detected only a few times. The chain has TRBV27 and TRBJ1-2; TRBD1 might be the D (5 bases). CDR1 and CDR2 from the germline V gene are MNHEY and SMNVEV (reference sequence). Trimming shortened V by 4 bases and J by 5 bases, and 20 bases separated the two germline ends. CDR3 length equals 16 residues. CDR3 loop: CASSSRDGGILYGYTF. The CDR3 coding sequence is TGTGCCAGCAGTTCGCGGGACGGGGGAATTCTGTATGGCTACACCTTC.

The rearrangement joins TRBV4-2 to TRBJ2-3; TRBD2 matches at 10 bases. V lost 0 bases, J lost 4 bases, and 7 bases stayed unmatched. Looked up from germline, CDR1 is LGHNA and CDR2 is YNFKEQ. The CDR3 has 17 residues. In DNA, the CDR3 is TGTGCCAGCAGCCAAGATTGGAGCGGGGGGGAAGCAGATACGCAGTATTTT. This gives the protein CASSQDWSGGEADTQYF.

This clone showed up just a few times. One junction end does not reproduce the germline sequence, and a read error may be involved. This chain uses TRBV7-7 with TRBJ2-5; 9 nucleotides align to TRBD2. The CDR3 consists of 16 residues. CDR1 is SSHAT and CDR2 is FNYEAQ in the germline V gene (reference sequence). The CDR3 region is CASSPGLAGAQETQYF. The DNA for the CDR3 is TGTGCTAGCAGCCCCGGGTTAGCGGGGGCGCAAGAGACCCAGTACTTC.

V is TRBV18 and J is TRBJ1-5; D ambiguous. Trimming pared 3 bases from V and 1 base from J, leaving 13 bases between. The CDR3 has 16 residues. Per the germline V gene, CDR1 is KGHSH and CDR2 is LQKENI. The CDR3 loop reads CASSPGGRVSNQPQHF. In DNA, the CDR3 is TGTGCCAGCTCACCGGGAGGGAGGGTGAGCAATCAGCCCCAGCATTTT.

The V gene is TRBV6-5, the J gene TRBJ2-3; D is possibly TRBD2 (6 bases). The V gene's germline CDR1 is MNHEY and CDR2 SVGAGI. The CDR3 contains 14 residues. V was shortened by 6 bases and J by 2 bases, with 12 bases between the two germline ends. CDR3 in DNA: TGTGCCAGCAGCCTCGCGGGGTTCACAGATACGCAGTATTTT. It specifies CASSLAGFTDTQYF.

This chain uses TRBV7-9 with TRBJ1-1, with D hard to call. Germline-derived CDR1 and CDR2 are SEHNR and FQNEAQ (reference sequence). V gave up 1 base and J gave up 1 base, with 10 bases separating them. This CDR3 has 15 amino acids. CDR3 in DNA: TGTGCCAGCAGCTTAGGACTAGGGAGGAACACTGAAGCTTTCTTT. It codes for CASSLGLGRNTEAFF.

The V and J genes are TRBV5-5 and TRBJ2-5, with D unclear. The germline V and J ends were trimmed by 7 bases and 1 base, with 20 bases remaining between them. The CDR3 has 16 residues. The germline CDR1 and CDR2 sequences are SGHKS and YYEKEE (reference sequence). CDR3 in DNA: TGTGCCAGCGTAGCAGGCCGTGGCACCTTCCAAGAGACCCAGTACTTC. Translation gives CASVAGRGTFQETQYF.

V and J are TRBV3-1 (or the pseudogene TRBV3-2) and TRBJ1-6; D is unresolved. Germline loops: CDR1 LGHDT, CDR2 YNNKEL (reference sequence). This CDR3 region has 15 residues. V dropped 4 bases and J dropped 9 bases, with 16 bases sitting between them. CDR3 loop: CASSLGGLILSPLHF. The CDR3 coding sequence is TGTGCCAGCAGCCTCGGAGGTTTGATCCTTTCACCCCTCCACTTT.

The V and J genes are TRBV19 and TRBJ1-1; 7 nucleotides agree with TRBD1. J was trimmed by 8 bases and V by 7 bases; bases with no gene match: 4. CDR3 length: 11 amino acids. The germline V gene has CDR1 LNHDA and CDR2 SQIVND (reference sequence). The CDR3 DNA follows: TGTGCCAGTACCAACAGGGGAGAAGCTTTCTTT. As protein: CASTNRGEAFF.

The chain joins TRBV2 to TRBJ2-7; D gene ambiguous. The CDR3 spans 17 residues. Germline loops: CDR1 SNHLY, CDR2 FYNNEI. V lost 8 bases and J lost 0, with 23 bases in between. The CDR3 nucleotides read TGTGCCAGCGTTAGGTTACTTCGGCAGTTCAGCTCCTACGAGCAGTACTTC. The encoded protein is CASVRLLRQFSSYEQYF.

The V call is TRBV7-6, the J call TRBJ1-3, with D possibly being TRBD1 (6 bases). Trimming pared 4 bases from V and 4 bases from J, leaving 14 bases between. The germline CDR1 and CDR2 sequences are SGHVS and FNYEAQ. This CDR3 is built from 15 residues. CDR3 DNA: TGTGCCAGCAGCTGGGGGGGGCAATCAGGAAACACCATATATTTT. It specifies CASSWGGQSGNTIYF.

The chain couples TRBV11-3 to TRBJ2-7; a weak D match, TRBD2 (6 bases). V was cut by 5 bases and J by 1 base, with 9 bases left in between. The germline V gene has CDR1 SGHNT and CDR2 YENEEA. CDR3 length: 13 residues. The CDR3 DNA is TGTGCCAGCAGCCCCCGGGGGTCCTACGAGCAGTACTTC. Translating it yields CASSPRGSYEQYF.

The chain uses TRBV14 and TRBJ1-2, with a tentative D call TRBD1 (5 bases). The CDR3 spans 15 residues. Germline lookup yields CDR1 SGHDN and CDR2 FVKESK. V lost 1 base and J 5 bases, leaving 14 bases between the germline ends. In DNA form, the CDR3 reads TGTGCCAGCAGCCAAGGGGGCCCAAAAGGATATGGCTACACCTTC. This translates into CASSQGGPKGYGYTF.

The chain couples TRBV20-1 to TRBJ1-1; D perhaps matches TRBD1 (6 bases). Germline CDR1 reads DFQATT; CDR2 reads SNEGSKA (reference sequence). Trimming took 6 bases from V and 9 from J, leaving 14 bases between them. CDR3 size: 11 residues. This CDR3 reads CSAQGDIKAFF. The CDR3 DNA reads TGCAGTGCCCAAGGGGACATAAAAGCTTTCTTT.